This TCR beta chain was retrieved from a study of T-cell reconstitution after alpha-beta-depleted transplantation in children (TCRdb year 2016). General notes on the study: Using TCR repertoire profiling, the study followed T-cell immune reconstitution in a quantitative way in children after TCRalphabeta/CD19-depleted allogeneic hematopoietic cell transplantation.

This clonotype was seen repeatedly, ten times or more. It has no known antigen specificity. Per-nucleotide qualities are absent, and no much larger clonotype sits a single base away. Libraries came from PCR. The data were produced on an Illumina HiSeq 2500. To normalize quantification of the TCRbeta repertoire, the TCR libraries were built with molecular barcoding that relied on unique molecular identifiers. The public reads were reanalyzed by TCRdb: fastp trimming at Q25, MiXCR alignment, in-frame beta chains only. Rows merge per CDR3 protein into single entries with the most common DNA and genes. The sample profile shows around 680,000 distinct CDR3 sequences; roughly 17% of them were found once. 1.1% of the sample belongs to the ten largest clones. This TCR was sampled from a human donor who donated a stem cell graft to a child with acute myeloid leukemia. This specimen consisted of PBMCs from the stem cell graft donor, obtained from the stem cell graft.

CDR3 region: CASSSGGGGYGYTF. The DNA sequence is given as TGTGCCAGCAGCTCTGGGGGGGGAGGCTATGGCTACACCTTC. Recombination connected TRBV7-2 to TRBJ1-2, with TRBD1 tentatively as D gene (5 bases match). The germline V gene gives CDR1 as SGHTA and CDR2 as FQGNSA. Trimming costs V 4 bases and J 4 bases, and their ends lie 13 bases apart. The CDR3 numbers 14 residues from cysteine through phenylalanine. The kept DNA is CDR3 alone, 42 bases in frame from the first base.